These 28 T cell receptor beta chains originate from one sample sequenced in a study of blood T cell repertoires in COVID-19 (dated by TCRdb to 2020 to 2021). The protocol used for the library was the immunoSEQ multiplex PCR assay. TCRdb took this table from immuneACCESS and kept in-frame rearrangements with V and J called. Such tables lack part of the clones; where checked against another copy, unresolved V genes explain under half of the gap, and the rest is unexplained. This sample is represented by 150,000 to 200,000 clones; approximately 90% of them were singletons. Of the sample, approximately 5% is held by the ten largest clones. Sequenced sample: peripheral blood. These receptors were taken from a man under 40 with COVID-19, enrolled during active disease.

This clone was counted a single time. V gene TRBV28 combines with J gene TRBJ2-7; possible D gene TRBD2, 6 bases. The CDR3 is made up of 17 amino acids. Trimming left V 3 bases short and J 3 bases short, with 21 bases between. Per germline, CDR1 MDHEN and CDR2 SYDVKM. In DNA, the CDR3 is TGTGCCAGCAGTTTCGAGGGGTCGGCGGGATCCAACTACGAGCAGTACTTC. The encoded protein is CASSFEGSAGSNYEQYF. The full variable domain, rest sourced from reference TRBV28 and TRBJ2-7, is DVKVTQSSRYLVKRTGEKVFLECVQDMDHENMFWYRQDPGLGLRLIYFSYDVKMKEKGDIPEGYSVSREKKERFSLILESASTNQTSMYLCASSFEGSAGSNYEQYFGPGTRLTVT.

J is TRBJ1-5 and V is TRBV6-5, with D perhaps TRBD1 (5 bases). Between the trimmed V and J ends, which lost 5 bases and 3 bases, there was a span of 11 bases. CDR3 length equals 14 residues. Germline CDR1 and CDR2: MNHEY and SVGAGI. CDR3 DNA sequence: TGTGCCAGCAGTCCAGACAGCAACAATCAGCCCCAGCATTTT. This translates into CASSPDSNNQPQHF.

This chain uses TRBV5-4 with TRBJ1-1; D is undetermined. Deletions cut 4 bases from V and 1 base from J, with 11 bases between. This CDR3 has 14 residues. The germline CDR1 and CDR2 sequences are SGHNT and YYREEE (reference sequence). The CDR3 spells CASSPIRENTEAFF. In DNA form, the CDR3 reads TGTGCCAGCAGCCCGATCCGGGAGAACACTGAAGCTTTCTTT. The complete variable domain, with remaining parts taken from reference TRBV5-4 and TRBJ1-1, reads ETGVTQSPTHLIKTRGQQVTLRCSSQSGHNTVSWYQQALGQGPQFIFQYYREEENGRGNFPPRFSGLQFPNYSSELNVNALELDDSALYLCASSPIRENTEAFFGQGTRLTVV.

The chain links TRBV6-5 to TRBJ1-4; 9 bases map to TRBD1. After removal of 0 bases from V and 8 bases from J, the junction contained 4 bases not matched to a gene. The CDR3 runs 15 residues. Germline values: CDR1 MNHEY, CDR2 SVGAGI. The chain's CDR3 is CASSYSGTGIEKLFF. As DNA, the CDR3 is TGTGCCAGCAGTTACTCTGGGACAGGGATCGAAAAACTGTTTTTT.

This chain connects TRBV13 to TRBJ2-7; weak D call: TRBD1 (5 bases). This CDR3 has 15 amino acids. V was clipped by 5 bases and J by 2 bases, with 16 bases between them. Germline CDR1 reads PRHDT; CDR2 reads FYEKMQ (reference sequence). CDR3 region: CASSPPGRATYEQYF. Here the CDR3 DNA reads TGTGCCAGCAGCCCCCCCGGCAGGGCGACCTACGAGCAGTACTTC.

The CDR3 reads CASSLTSLLSEQYF. The CDR3 nucleotides are TGTGCCAGCAGCCTTACTAGCCTGCTGTCCGAGCAGTACTTC. J is TRBJ2-7 and V is TRBV14, with TRBD2 as a possible D gene (6 bases). CDR1 and CDR2 (germline): SGHDN, FVKESK. Trimming stripped 4 bases from V and 6 bases from J, with 16 bases between. CDR3 length: 14 residues.

The chain links TRBV6-1 to TRBJ2-7, with D possibly being TRBD2 (6 bases). Trimming pared 8 bases from V and 6 bases from J, leaving 20 bases between. Germline V CDR1 and CDR2: MNHNS, SASEGT. The CDR3 extends over 14 amino acids. The CDR3 coding sequence is TGTGCCAGCCTCCCATCGGGGGTTTGGAGCGAGCAGTACTTC. Its protein is CASLPSGVWSEQYF.

The chain couples TRBV4-2 to TRBJ1-1; 9 nucleotides line up with TRBD1. V dropped 4 bases and J dropped 1; count of bases not matched to a gene: 4. This CDR3 is built from 15 residues. CDR1 is LGHNA, CDR2 YNFKEQ, per germline. CDR3 DNA sequence: TGTGCCAGCAGCCCCGGGACAGGGAAGAACACTGAAGCTTTCTTT. Residues: CASSPGTGKNTEAFF.

V and J are TRBV6-5 and TRBJ1-2; D gene uncertain. Germline lookup yields CDR1 MNHEY and CDR2 SVGAGI. Trimming took off 6 bases at V and 1 base at J, with 15 bases between the two ends. CDR3 length equals 15 residues. CDR3 loop: CASREGQTFNYGYTF. DNA for the CDR3: TGTGCCAGCAGGGAGGGCCAGACCTTTAACTATGGCTACACCTTC.

The chain is built from TRBV7-3 and TRBJ2-1; D possibly corresponds to TRBD1 (5 bases). Deletions cut 6 bases from V and 10 bases from J, with 13 bases between. This CDR3 has 12 amino acids. CDR1 and CDR2 from the germline V gene are SGHTA and FQGTGA. CDR3 sequence reads: CASSEQPGEQFF. CDR3 DNA sequence: TGTGCCAGCAGTGAACAGCCAGGGGAGCAGTTCTTC.

The CDR3 nucleotides read TGTGCCAGCCGTCTAGCGGCGTCCTACGAGCAGTACTTC. Protein: CASRLAASYEQYF. This chain joins TRBV28 and TRBJ2-7; TRBD2 matches 7 bases. The germline gives CDR1 MDHEN, CDR2 SYDVKM. Trimming at V came to 8 bases and at J to 1 base, leaving 5 bases not matched to a gene. CDR3 length: 13 residues. Full variable domain (outside the CDR3, taken from reference TRBV28 and TRBJ2-7): DVKVTQSSRYLVKRTGEKVFLECVQDMDHENMFWYRQDPGLGLRLIYFSYDVKMKEKGDIPEGYSVSREKKERFSLILESASTNQTSMYLCASRLAASYEQYFGPGTRLTVT.

This clone was counted a single time. The chain is built from TRBV29-1 and TRBJ2-1, with D perhaps matching TRBD1 (7 bases). The CDR3 is 14 amino acids. V lost 7 bases, J lost 1 base, and 14 bases lay in between. CDR1 is SQVTM, CDR2 ANQGSEA, per germline. The CDR3: CSAATGRSYNEQFF. The CDR3 bases are TGCAGCGCGGCGACAGGGAGGTCCTACAATGAGCAGTTCTTC.

The V gene is TRBV5-1, the J gene TRBJ2-1; tentative D call: TRBD2 (7 bases). Trimming left V 0 bases short and J 7 bases short, with 14 bases between. This CDR3 has 15 amino acids. Looked up from germline, CDR1 is SGHRS and CDR2 is YFSETQ. The CDR3: CASSLAAGAKNEQFF. The CDR3 bases are TGCGCCAGCAGCTTGGCCGCGGGGGCAAAAAATGAGCAGTTCTTC.

This clone was picked up one time. This chain uses TRBV20-1 with TRBJ2-3; a weak D match, TRBD2 (5 bases). Between the trimmed V and J ends, which lost 7 bases and 6 bases, there was a span of 11 bases. CDR3 size: 11 residues. The germline V gene has CDR1 DFQATT and CDR2 SNEGSKA (reference sequence). CDR3 sequence reads: CSGPVADTQYF. CDR3 sequence (DNA): TGCAGTGGTCCAGTAGCGGATACGCAGTATTTT.

The chain carries TRBV6-6 and TRBJ2-3, with 7 bases identical to TRBD2. The CDR3 totals 16 residues. V lost 11 bases to trimming and J lost 4 bases; unmatched junction nucleotides: 18. Looked up from germline, CDR1 is MNHNY and CDR2 is SVGAGI (reference sequence). The CDR3 DNA is TGTGCCGCCCCAGCCCTTCCGGAGCGGGGATCAGATACGCAGTATTTT. Protein product: CAAPALPERGSDTQYF.

V is TRBV5-6 and J is TRBJ1-2, with 7 bases aligning to TRBD1. With V trimmed by 2 bases and J by 0 bases, 4 bases remained unmatched. Germline assignment: CDR1 SGHDT and CDR2 YYEEEE. The CDR3 totals 15 residues. CDR3 sequence: CASSFPGQPNYGYTF. In DNA, the CDR3 is TGTGCCAGCAGCTTTCCGGGACAGCCTAACTATGGCTACACCTTC.

The V gene is TRBV5-4, the J gene TRBJ2-1; 9 bases are a match to TRBD1. V trimming: 4 bases; J trimming: 2 bases; junction bases outside the gene matches: 10. The CDR3 is made up of 17 amino acids. CDR1 and CDR2 (germline): SGHNT, YYREEE (reference sequence). CDR3 DNA sequence: TGTGCCAGCAGCCCTGCCAGGGACAGGGTAACCTACAATGAGCAGTTCTTC. It codes for CASSPARDRVTYNEQFF.

The V gene is TRBV28, the J gene TRBJ2-1; D is uncertain. The CDR3 contains 13 residues. V lost 6 bases and J 4 bases, leaving 10 bases between the germline ends. The V gene's germline CDR1 is MDHEN and CDR2 SYDVKM. CDR3 protein: CASSPLEYNEQFF. The CDR3 DNA reads as TGTGCCAGCAGCCCCCTAGAATACAATGAGCAGTTCTTC.

This chain's CDR3 is CAINGQENSPLHF. The CDR3 nucleotides are TGTGCCATCAACGGACAGGAGAATTCACCCCTCCACTTT. The genes are TRBV10-3 and TRBJ1-6; 7 nucleotides match TRBD1. Trimming took 7 bases from V and 7 from J; bases not matched to a gene: 4. Germline V gene data show CDR1 as ENHRY and CDR2 as SYGVKD. The CDR3 is made up of 13 amino acids.

The genes are TRBV19 and TRBJ1-2, with 7 bases identical to TRBD1. Losses at the gene ends were 7 bases for V and 2 bases for J; bases not matched to a gene: 4. CDR1 and CDR2 from the germline V gene are LNHDA and SQIVND (reference sequence). The CDR3 runs 13 residues. In nucleotides, the CDR3 is TGTGCCAGTAATCGGGACAGAAACTATGGCTACACCTTC. This gives the protein CASNRDRNYGYTF. Variable domain in full (rest from reference TRBV19 and TRBJ1-2): DGGITQSPKYLFRKEGQNVTLSCEQNLNHDAMYWYRQDPGQGLRLIYYSQIVNDFQKGDIAEGYSVSREKKESFPLTVTSAQKNPTAFYLCASNRDRNYGYTFGSGTRLTVV.

This clone was recorded only once. The chain recombines TRBV13 with TRBJ2-3; 8 bases line up with TRBD2. The CDR3 covers 16 residues. J lost 3 bases, V lost 5 bases, and 10 bases had no gene match. The germline V gene has CDR1 PRHDT and CDR2 FYEKMQ (reference sequence). As DNA, the CDR3 is TGTGCCAGCAGCCCAACCTTAGCGGGAACGACAGATACGCAGTATTTT. Residues: CASSPTLAGTTDTQYF. The whole variable domain, filled in from reference TRBV13 and TRBJ2-3, reads AAGVIQSPRHLIKEKRETATLKCYPIPRHDTVYWYQQGPGQDPQFLISFYEKMQSDKGSIPDRFSAQQFSDYHSELNMSSLELGDSALYFCASSPTLAGTTDTQYFGPGTRLTVL.

The chain links TRBV4-3 to TRBJ2-6; TRBD1 agrees at 7 bases. J gave up 2 bases and V 4 bases, and 14 bases lay outside the gene matches. The CDR3 runs to 19 residues. Germline CDR1 LGHNA, CDR2 YSLEER. This chain's CDR3 is CASSPTTTGVLAGANVLTF. CDR3 DNA: TGCGCCAGCAGCCCCACAACCACAGGGGTCCTCGCTGGGGCCAACGTCCTGACTTTC.

The chain uses TRBV4-3 and TRBJ2-7, with TRBD1 as a possible D gene (6 bases). CDR3 size: 16 residues. Germline V gives CDR1 LGHNA, CDR2 YSLEER. Trimming stripped 3 bases from V and 3 bases from J, with 18 bases between. This CDR3 is CASSHQYRDPYYEQYF. The CDR3 DNA is TGCGCCAGCAGCCATCAATACAGGGACCCTTACTACGAGCAGTACTTC.

This clone showed up just a few times. The V and J genes are TRBV6-2 or TRBV6-3 and TRBJ1-2; tentative D call: TRBD1 (6 bases). Per germline, CDR1 MNHEY and CDR2 SVGEGT. V was pared by 4 bases and J by 0 bases, with 21 bases between. The CDR3 covers 18 residues. Here the CDR3 reads CASSSLSSRTASNYGYTF. In DNA, the CDR3 is TGTGCCAGCAGTTCATTATCATCGCGGACAGCTTCTAACTATGGCTACACCTTC.

The V gene is TRBV6-2 or TRBV6-3, the J gene TRBJ1-1; TRBD1 is a possible D gene (6 bases). V shed 2 bases and J shed 5 bases, with 12 bases lying between them. Per germline, CDR1 MNHEY and CDR2 SVGEGT. The CDR3 is 14 residues long. This CDR3 reads CASSYSGQGTEAFF. The DNA for the CDR3 is TGTGCCAGCAGTTACAGTGGGCAGGGGACTGAAGCTTTCTTT.

Only a few counts were recorded for this clone. This chain joins TRBV6-5 and TRBJ1-5; 8 positions agree with TRBD1. With V trimmed by 7 bases and J by 5 bases, 10 bases remained unmatched. In germline, CDR1 is MNHEY, CDR2 SVGAGI. CDR3 length: 15 residues. CDR3 in amino acids: CASKTPGGIDQPQHF. CDR3 DNA sequence: TGTGCCAGCAAGACCCCAGGGGGCATTGATCAGCCCCAGCATTTT.

There are a few counts of this clone. The chain has TRBV19 and TRBJ1-2; 7 bases are shared with TRBD1. The CDR3 loop spans 17 amino acids. The germline V gene encodes CDR1 LNHDA and CDR2 SQIVND (reference sequence). After removal of 3 bases from V and 3 bases from J, the junction contained 13 bases not matched to a gene. For the CDR3, the DNA is TGTGCCAGTAGTATCAACCGGGACAGCAAGAGGGACTATGGCTACACCTTC. This translates into CASSINRDSKRDYGYTF. The whole variable domain, remainder taken from reference TRBV19 and TRBJ1-2, is DGGITQSPKYLFRKEGQNVTLSCEQNLNHDAMYWYRQDPGQGLRLIYYSQIVNDFQKGDIAEGYSVSREKKESFPLTVTSAQKNPTAFYLCASSINRDSKRDYGYTFGSGTRLTVV.

This clone occurred once. This chain connects TRBV6-5 to TRBJ1-2; D gene unclear. V lost 1 base, J lost 6 bases, and 9 bases lay in between. Germline V lookup: CDR1 MNHEY, CDR2 SVGAGI. This CDR3 is built from 13 residues. The CDR3 here is CASSYWGVDGYTF. DNA for the CDR3: TGTGCCAGCAGTTACTGGGGAGTTGATGGCTACACCTTC.